This T cell receptor beta chain was recorded in a study of T cell responses to AZD1222 COVID-19 vaccine. A remark on this clone: What it binds is not known.

Regarding the study as a whole: Clonal diversity may have been underestimated, and the donors were mostly white British, with more females than males.

Profiled with immunoSEQ multiplex PCR; TCRdb holds only in-frame clones, not every one. Among more than 150,000 clones listed, just over 90% were seen once. Germline V gives CDR1 SGDLS, CDR2 YYNGEE. The CDR3 sequence is 12 residues long. V dropped 4 bases and J dropped 8 bases, with 12 bases sitting between them. The sequence was obtained from an adult in good health. This rearrangement joins TRBV9 to TRBJ1-1; D is unresolved. This specimen consisted of peripheral blood, obtained on day 0 of AZD1222 vaccination. The CDR3 is CASSLPKGEAFF. The CDR3 nucleotides are TGTGCCAGCAGCCTCCCAAAAGGGGAAGCTTTCTTT.